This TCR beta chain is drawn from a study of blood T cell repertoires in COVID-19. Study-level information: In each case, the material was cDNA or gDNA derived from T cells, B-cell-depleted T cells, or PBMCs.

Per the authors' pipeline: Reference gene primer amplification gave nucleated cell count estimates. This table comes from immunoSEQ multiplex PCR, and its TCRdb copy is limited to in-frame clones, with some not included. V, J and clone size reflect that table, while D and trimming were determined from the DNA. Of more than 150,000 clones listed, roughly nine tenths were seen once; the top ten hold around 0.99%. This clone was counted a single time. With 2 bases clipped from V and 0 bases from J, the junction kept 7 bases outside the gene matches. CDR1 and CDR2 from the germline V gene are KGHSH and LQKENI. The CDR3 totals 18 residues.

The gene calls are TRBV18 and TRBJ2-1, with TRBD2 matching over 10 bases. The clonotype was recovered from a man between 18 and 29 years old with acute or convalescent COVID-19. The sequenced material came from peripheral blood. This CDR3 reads CASSPSLAGESSYNEQFF. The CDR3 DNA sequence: TGTGCCAGCTCACCATCCCTAGCGGGGGAGAGCTCCTACAATGAGCAGTTCTTC. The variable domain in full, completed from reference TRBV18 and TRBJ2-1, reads NAGVMQNPRHLVRRRGQEARLRCSPMKGHSHVYWYRQLPEEGLKFMVYLQKENIIDESGMPKERFSAEFPKEGPSILRIQQVVRGDSAAYFCASSPSLAGESSYNEQFFGPGTRLTVL.